This T cell receptor (beta chain) was found in a study of T-cell memory formation after mild COVID-19. For the study at large: The TCR clusters were mostly specific to one donor.

In TCRdb, the 5' RACE reads were re-called with MiXCR into one record per CDR3 protein. The table includes about 110,000 distinct CDR3 sequences, 9.5% to 15% detected once. In the case of this clonotype: Its target is unknown.

V was cut by 8 bases and J by 4 bases, with 16 bases left in between. The CDR3 is 14 amino acids. Study-level findings and limits: CD4/CD8 balance characterized clones contracting day 15 to 85, and CD4+ skew characterized later expanders.

The sequencing input was PBMCs or a T cell subset sorted from them (not recorded which). This clonotype was sampled from an adult woman who had mild COVID-19 (a few samples of this study predate the infection). Cell type and time point are not known. The chain uses TRBV12-3 or TRBV12-4 and TRBJ2-3; tentatively, D is TRBD1 (6 bases). The CDR3 nucleotides are TGTGCCAGCTTGGGACACGGGAAACCAGATACGCAGTATTTT. This translates into CASLGHGKPDTQYF.